This T cell receptor beta chain was documented in a study of T cell responses to AZD1222 COVID-19 vaccine (dated by TCRdb to the early 2020s). A note on the overall study: Because spike-specific TCR depth and breadth did not differ between the two schedules, AZD1222 recipients who got a second dose at roughly 4 weeks were pooled with those who got a second dose at roughly 12 weeks. A total of under 250 trial participants underwent TCR sequencing, of whom 207 had received two doses of AZD1222 and about 25 had received two doses of the MenACWY control vaccine. Enrollment into the trials was organized by age into subgroups of 18-55, 56-69 and 70-plus years, and those subgroups contained roughly 150, 30 and 60 TCR-sequenced participants, respectively.

The time point label, as the study defines it: baseline before first vaccination. Vaccinee samples came from UK trials COV001 and COV002, including a single-blind randomized controlled phase 2/3 trial of AZD1222 (ChAdOx1 nCoV-19) in healthy adults. Trial participant PBMC samples were collected at day 0 and day 28 after the second dose for TCRbeta chain sequencing. General conclusions and limits of the study: The whole spike protein was spanned by vaccine-associated CD4 TCRs, and dominant responses were seen in regions 160-218 and 743-854. Conclusions about previously exposed vaccinees are limited, since just a handful of AZD1222 recipients were seropositive for SARS-CoV-2 at baseline. Because no day 14 peak-response samples were available, repertoires were characterized only after the peak T cell response. Spike-specific TCR breadth and depth rose significantly after two AZD1222 doses compared with day 0 and with MenACWY recipients. Most participants were white British and females outnumbered males, and the authors suggested that clonal diversity may have been underestimated. The 56-69-year group was small, and its depth increase did not reach significance, likely because of low power. Reportedly, almost half of the unique spike-specific TCRs recognized epitopes lying outside the regions that are mutated in the B.1.351 and B.1.1.7 variants.

The CDR3 regions of human TCRbeta chains were subjected to immunosequencing. Under the source paper's analysis protocol: Repertoire TCRs were matched against a reference library of SARS-CoV-2-specific TCRs generated with the MIRA antigen-specificity platform. Breadth was defined as the fraction of unique TCRs that were SARS-CoV-2-associated, and depth was defined as the fraction of total T cells that were SARS-CoV-2-associated. Each spike-specific TCR was assigned to its reactive spike region and to a CD4 or CD8 class using the MIRA data. Log10-transformed breadth and depth values were compared by one-way ANOVA with Sidak's multiple comparisons tests. Sourced from immuneACCESS, this table was stored by TCRdb with only in-frame sequences that have V and J called. A share of the clones is absent; for the studies checked, an unresolved V gene accounts for under half, and the remainder has no known explanation. The DNA gave D and trimming, while V, J and clone size come from that table. Across this sample there are 100,000 to 150,000 clones, with approximately 90% seen only once. Approximately 20% of the sample is in the top ten clones.

Its CDR3 holds 15 amino acids, cysteine through phenylalanine. Here the CDR3 DNA is all that survives: 45 bases in frame from base 1. V lost 5 bases and J lost 5 bases, and the count of bases not matched to a germline gene is 8. CDR1 and CDR2 (LNHDA, SQIVND) derive from the germline V gene (reference sequence). Regarding this clone: Its recognized antigen is unknown. No per-base quality is available; no much larger clone lies one base away.

The TCR originated in an adult in good health. The source material was peripheral blood, sampled on day 0 of AZD1222 vaccination. This chain joins TRBV19 to TRBJ2-1; 8 central bases correspond to TRBD2. DNA sequence: TGTGCCAGTAGTTTCGGCGGGGGGCTAGACAATGAGCAGTTCTTC. Translated, this is CASSFGGGLDNEQFF.